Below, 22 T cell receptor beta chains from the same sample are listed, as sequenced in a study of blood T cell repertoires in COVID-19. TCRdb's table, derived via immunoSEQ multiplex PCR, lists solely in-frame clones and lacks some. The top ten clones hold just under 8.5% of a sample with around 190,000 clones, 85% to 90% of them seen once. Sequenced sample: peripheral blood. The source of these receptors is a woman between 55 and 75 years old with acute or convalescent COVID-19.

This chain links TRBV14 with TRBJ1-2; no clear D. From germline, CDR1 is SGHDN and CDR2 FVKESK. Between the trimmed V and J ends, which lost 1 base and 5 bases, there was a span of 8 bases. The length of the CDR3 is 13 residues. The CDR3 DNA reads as TGTGCCAGCAGCCAAGTGGGAGGTTATGGCTACACCTTC. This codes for CASSQVGGYGYTF. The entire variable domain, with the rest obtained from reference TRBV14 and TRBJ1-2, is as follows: EAGVTQFPSHSVIEKGQTVTLRCDPISGHDNLYWYRRVMGKEIKFLLHFVKESKQDESGMPNNRFLAERTGGTYSTLKVQPAELEDSGVYFCASSQVGGYGYTFGSGTRLTVV.

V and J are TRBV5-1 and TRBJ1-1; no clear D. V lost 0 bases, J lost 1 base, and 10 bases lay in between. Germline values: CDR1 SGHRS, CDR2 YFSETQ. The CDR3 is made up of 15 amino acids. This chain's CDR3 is CASSLGQNKNTEAFF. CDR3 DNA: TGCGCCAGCAGCTTGGGACAAAACAAGAACACTGAAGCTTTCTTT.

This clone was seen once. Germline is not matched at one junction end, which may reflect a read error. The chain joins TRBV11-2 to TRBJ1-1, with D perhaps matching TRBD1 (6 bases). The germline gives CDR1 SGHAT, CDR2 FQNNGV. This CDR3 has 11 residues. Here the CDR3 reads CASSLDRGSIF. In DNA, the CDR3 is TGTGCCAGCAGCTTAGACAGGGGATCGATCTTT.

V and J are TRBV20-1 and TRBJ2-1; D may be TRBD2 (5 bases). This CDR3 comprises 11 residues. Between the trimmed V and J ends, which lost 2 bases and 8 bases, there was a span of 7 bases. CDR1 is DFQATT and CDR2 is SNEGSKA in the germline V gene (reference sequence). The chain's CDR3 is CSARKLDEQFF. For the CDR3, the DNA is TGCAGTGCTAGAAAACTAGATGAGCAGTTCTTC.

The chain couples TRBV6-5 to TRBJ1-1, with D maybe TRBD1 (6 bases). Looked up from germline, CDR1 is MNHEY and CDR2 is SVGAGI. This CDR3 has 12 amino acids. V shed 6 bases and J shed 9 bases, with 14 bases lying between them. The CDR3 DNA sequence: TGTGCCAGCAGCCCCAAGGACAGCCAAGCTTTCTTT. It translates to CASSPKDSQAFF.

The CDR3 DNA follows: TGTGCCAGCAGCTTAGTTGGAGGGAGCAGAAACACCATATATTTT. Translating gives CASSLVGGSRNTIYF. V is TRBV7-6 and J is TRBJ1-3; D is unclear. The CDR3 contains 15 residues. V was trimmed by 1 base and J by 5 bases, leaving 12 bases between them. The germline gives CDR1 SGHVS, CDR2 FNYEAQ.

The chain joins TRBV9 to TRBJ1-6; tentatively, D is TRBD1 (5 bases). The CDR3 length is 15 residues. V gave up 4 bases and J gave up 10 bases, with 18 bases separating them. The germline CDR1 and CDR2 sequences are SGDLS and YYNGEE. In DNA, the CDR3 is TGTGCCAGCAGCCCGGGGACTTTGCGGGGGTCACCCCTCCACTTT. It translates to CASSPGTLRGSPLHF.

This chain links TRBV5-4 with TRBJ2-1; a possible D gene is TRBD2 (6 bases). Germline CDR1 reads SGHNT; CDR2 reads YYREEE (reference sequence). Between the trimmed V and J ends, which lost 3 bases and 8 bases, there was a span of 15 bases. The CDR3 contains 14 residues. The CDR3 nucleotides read TGTGCCAGCAGCTCAAGACTAGGGATCGATGAGCAGTTCTTC. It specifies CASSSRLGIDEQFF.

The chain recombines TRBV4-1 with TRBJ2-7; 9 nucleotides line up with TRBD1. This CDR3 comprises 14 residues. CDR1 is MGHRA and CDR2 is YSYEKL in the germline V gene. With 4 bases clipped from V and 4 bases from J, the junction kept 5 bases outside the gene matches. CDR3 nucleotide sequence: TGCGCCAGCAGCCGGTCGGGACAGGGATACGAGCAGTACTTC. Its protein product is CASSRSGQGYEQYF.

CDR3 sequence reads: CASSKGRDRGNEQYV. The CDR3 DNA sequence: TGTGCCAGCAGCAAAGGGCGGGACAGGGGGAACGAGCAGTACGTC. J is TRBJ2-7 and V is TRBV21-1; TRBD1, the table's D call, was not compared with the DNA. TRBV21-1 is a known pseudogene. This CDR3 has 15 residues.

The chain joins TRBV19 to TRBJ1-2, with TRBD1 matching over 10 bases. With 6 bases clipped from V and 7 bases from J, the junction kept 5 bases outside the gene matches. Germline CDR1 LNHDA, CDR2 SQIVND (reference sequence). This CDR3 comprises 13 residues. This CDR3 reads CASSRQGARGYTF. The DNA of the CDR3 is TGTGCCAGTAGCCGACAGGGGGCGCGTGGCTACACCTTC.

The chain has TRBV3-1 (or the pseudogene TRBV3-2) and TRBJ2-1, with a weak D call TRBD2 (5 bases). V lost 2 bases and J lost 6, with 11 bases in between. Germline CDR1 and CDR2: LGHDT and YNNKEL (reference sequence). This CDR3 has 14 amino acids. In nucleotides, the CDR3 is TGTGCCAGCAGCCAAACGGGGTTCAGCAATGAGCAGTTCTTC. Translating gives CASSQTGFSNEQFF.

Here the CDR3 DNA reads TGTGCCAGCAGCCTGACAGTGAGCTCCTACAATGAGCAGTTCTTC. This translates into CASSLTVSSYNEQFF. This chain uses TRBV3-1 (or the pseudogene TRBV3-2) with TRBJ2-1; TRBD1 is a possible D gene (5 bases). Germline lookup yields CDR1 LGHDT and CDR2 YNNKEL (reference sequence). The CDR3 covers 15 residues. Trimming pared 4 bases from V and 0 bases from J, leaving 10 bases between.

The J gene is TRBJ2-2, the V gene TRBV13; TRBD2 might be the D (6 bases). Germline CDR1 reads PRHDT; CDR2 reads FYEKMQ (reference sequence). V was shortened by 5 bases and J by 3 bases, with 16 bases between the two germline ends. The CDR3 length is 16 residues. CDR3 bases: TGTGCCAGCAGCCCCCGGGGCCGCGGGGACACCGGGGAGCTGTTTTTT. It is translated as CASSPRGRGDTGELFF.

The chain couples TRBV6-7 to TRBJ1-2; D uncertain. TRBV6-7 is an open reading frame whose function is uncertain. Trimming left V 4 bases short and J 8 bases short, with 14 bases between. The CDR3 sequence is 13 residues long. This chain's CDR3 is CASSSGKVEGYTF. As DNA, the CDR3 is TGTGCCAGCAGTTCGGGTAAGGTGGAGGGCTACACCTTC.

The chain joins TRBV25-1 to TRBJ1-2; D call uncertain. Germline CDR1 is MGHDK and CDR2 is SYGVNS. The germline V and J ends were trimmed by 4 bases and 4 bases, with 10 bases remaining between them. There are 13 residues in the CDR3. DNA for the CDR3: TGTGCCAGCAGTGCCTCGGGTACCTATGGCTACACCTTC. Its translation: CASSASGTYGYTF.

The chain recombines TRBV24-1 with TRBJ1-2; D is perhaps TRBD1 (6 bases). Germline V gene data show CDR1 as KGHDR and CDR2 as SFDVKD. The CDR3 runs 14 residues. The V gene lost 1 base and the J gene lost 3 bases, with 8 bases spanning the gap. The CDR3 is CATSDLGGDYGYTF. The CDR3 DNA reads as TGTGCCACCAGTGATTTAGGGGGGGACTATGGCTACACCTTC.

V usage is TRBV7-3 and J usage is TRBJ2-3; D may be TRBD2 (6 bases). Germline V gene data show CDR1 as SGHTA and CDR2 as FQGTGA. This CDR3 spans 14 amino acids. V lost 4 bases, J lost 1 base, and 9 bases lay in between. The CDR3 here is CASSSAGRTDTQYF. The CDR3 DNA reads TGTGCCAGCAGCTCCGCGGGACGCACAGATACGCAGTATTTT.

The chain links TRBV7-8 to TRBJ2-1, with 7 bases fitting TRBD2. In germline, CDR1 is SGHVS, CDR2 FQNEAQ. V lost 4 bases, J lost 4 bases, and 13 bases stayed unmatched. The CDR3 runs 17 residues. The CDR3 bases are TGTGCCAGCAGCTCCCTCACAGGACTAGATGAATACAATGAGCAGTTCTTC. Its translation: CASSSLTGLDEYNEQFF.

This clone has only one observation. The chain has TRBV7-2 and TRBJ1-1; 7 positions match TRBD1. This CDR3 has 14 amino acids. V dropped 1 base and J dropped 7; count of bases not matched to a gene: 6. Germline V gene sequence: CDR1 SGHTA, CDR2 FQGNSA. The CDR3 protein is CASSLDGQVLEAFF. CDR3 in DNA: TGTGCCAGCAGCTTAGATGGACAGGTCCTTGAAGCTTTCTTT.

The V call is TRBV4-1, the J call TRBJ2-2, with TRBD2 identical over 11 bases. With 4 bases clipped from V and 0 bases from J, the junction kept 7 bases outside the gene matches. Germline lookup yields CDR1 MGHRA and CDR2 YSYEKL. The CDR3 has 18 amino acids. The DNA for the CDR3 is TGCGCCAGCAGCCCACAAGGACTAGCGGGTTCGAACACCGGGGAGCTGTTTTTT. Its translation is CASSPQGLAGSNTGELFF.

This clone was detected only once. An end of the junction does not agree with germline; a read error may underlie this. CDR3 in amino acids: CASSQDLPAGRSF. The CDR3 DNA reads as TGTGCCAGCAGCCAAGATCTGCCAGCCGGTCGGAGCTTC. The rearrangement links TRBV3-1 (or the pseudogene TRBV3-2) to TRBJ1-2; D remains ambiguous. The CDR3 extends over 13 amino acids. In germline, CDR1 is LGHDT, CDR2 YNNKEL (reference sequence).